The 24 T cell receptor beta chains in this list originate from one sample, sequenced in a study of Graves' ophthalmopathy and Graves' hyperthyroidism. The TCR beta CDR3 regions underwent amplification from RNA transcripts. The first round was an RT-PCR with HTBI primers, and the second round was a multiplex PCR. Each CDR3 protein gets one entry after TCRdb re-called the multiplex PCR reads with MiXCR. The sample includes around 670,000 distinct CDR3 sequences, approximately 40% of them seen just once. What was sequenced was peripheral blood. These receptors came from an adult man with Graves' ophthalmopathy.

The CDR3 here is CASSFFLAGASGELFF. CDR3 nucleotides: TGTGCCAGCAGCTTCTTTTTAGCGGGAGCCTCCGGGGAGCTGTTTTTT. V is TRBV7-9 and J is TRBJ2-2; 9 nucleotides match TRBD2. Germline assignment: CDR1 SEHNR and CDR2 FQNEAQ (reference sequence). V shed 3 bases and J 6 bases; nucleotides not matched to a gene: 8. CDR3 size: 16 residues.

This clonotype came up many times. V usage is TRBV29-1 and J usage is TRBJ1-1; 9 bases are a match to TRBD1. After removal of 6 bases from V and 1 base from J, the junction contained 9 bases not matched to a gene. The CDR3 has 15 residues. Germline CDR1 reads SQVTM; CDR2 reads ANQGSEA. The CDR3, as DNA: TGCAGCGTGGGAGGAACGGACAGGGGGAACACTGAAGCTTTCTTT. Amino acids: CSVGGTDRGNTEAFF.

CDR3 bases: TGTGCCAGTAGTATTACAGGCAGGGCCTACGAGCAGTACTTC. As protein: CASSITGRAYEQYF. This rearrangement joins TRBV19 to TRBJ2-7; possible D gene TRBD1, 5 bases. The germline V and J ends were trimmed by 3 bases and 2 bases, with 11 bases remaining between them. This CDR3 comprises 14 residues. Germline lookup yields CDR1 LNHDA and CDR2 SQIVND (reference sequence).

This clonotype was observed at least ten times. The chain carries TRBV7-9 and TRBJ2-7; D is uncertain. In germline, CDR1 is SEHNR, CDR2 FQNEAQ (reference sequence). The CDR3 has 14 amino acids. V lost 6 bases to trimming and J lost 4 bases, with 16 bases between them. The CDR3 region is CASSFGGPTYEQYF. CDR3 DNA: TGTGCCAGCAGTTTCGGTGGCCCCACGTACGAGCAGTACTTC.

This clonotype was picked up a small number of times. For the CDR3, the DNA is TGCGCCAGCAGCTTGCTTACACGGGAGTACACCGGGGAGCTGTTTTTT. It yields the protein CASSLLTREYTGELFF. The J gene is TRBJ2-2, the V gene TRBV5-1; possibly TRBD2 for D (6 bases). The germline V gene encodes CDR1 SGHRS and CDR2 YFSETQ. The CDR3 is 16 amino acids. V lost 1 base to trimming and J lost 3 bases, with 13 bases between them.

Many counts were recorded for this clonotype. V gene TRBV10-3 combines with J gene TRBJ2-5; no reliable D call. The CDR3 covers 12 residues. The germline V gene encodes CDR1 ENHRY and CDR2 SYGVKD. V shed 2 bases and J shed 2 bases, with 3 bases lying between them. The CDR3 DNA reads as TGTGCCATCAGTGAGGGGCAAGAGACCCAGTACTTC. Amino acid sequence: CAISEGQETQYF.

CDR3 protein: CSARGVGFRQGRYEQYF. In DNA, the CDR3 is TGCAGTGCTAGAGGAGTCGGCTTCCGCCAGGGAAGATACGAGCAGTACTTC. The chain uses TRBV20-1 and TRBJ2-7, with D perhaps matching TRBD1 (5 bases). Trimming left V 1 base short and J 4 bases short, with 23 bases between. The CDR3 covers 17 residues. The germline V gene has CDR1 DFQATT and CDR2 SNEGSKA (reference sequence).

The rearrangement links TRBV15 to TRBJ2-5; 7 positions match TRBD1. The V gene end was trimmed by 0 bases and the J gene end by 5 bases; junction bases not matched to a gene: 15. Germline values: CDR1 LNHNV, CDR2 YYDKDF (reference sequence). The CDR3 sequence is 18 residues long. CDR3 in amino acids: CATSRDVRSPGGLETQYF. The CDR3 DNA reads TGTGCCACCAGCAGAGATGTTCGCTCACCAGGGGGATTGGAGACCCAGTACTTC. The full variable domain, rest sourced from reference TRBV15 and TRBJ2-5, is DAMVIQNPRYQVTQFGKPVTLSCSQTLNHNVMYWYQQKSSQAPKLLFHYYDKDFNNEADTPDNFQSRRPNTSFCFLDIRSPGLGDTAMYLCATSRDVRSPGGLETQYFGPGTRLLVL.

This clonotype was counted a few times. The chain joins TRBV11-1 to TRBJ2-7; 15 bases line up with TRBD2. Germline CDR1 SGHAT, CDR2 FQDESV (reference sequence). This CDR3 region has 19 residues. Trimming cost V 3 bases and J 1 base; bases outside gene matches: 10. The CDR3 is CASSLTGTSGRYLSYEQYF. CDR3 DNA: TGTGCCAGCAGCTTGACCGGGACTAGCGGGAGGTACCTATCCTACGAGCAGTACTTC.

This clonotype was recorded once. The rearrangement joins TRBV20-1 to TRBJ2-5; D may be TRBD1 (6 bases). The V gene's germline CDR1 is DFQATT and CDR2 SNEGSKA (reference sequence). There are 14 residues in the CDR3. V was pared by 5 bases and J by 4 bases, with 17 bases between. The CDR3 spells CSAPRPRGRETQYF. CDR3 bases: TGCAGTGCTCCTAGGCCCAGGGGTAGAGAGACCCAGTACTTC.

This clonotype occurred many times. In DNA, the CDR3 is TGTGCCAGCAGCGAGGACGTTGACACTGAAGCTTTCTTT. Translated: CASSEDVDTEAFF. This chain connects TRBV5-6 to TRBJ1-1; D unclear. The CDR3 spans 13 residues. Germline lookup yields CDR1 SGHDT and CDR2 YYEEEE. With 4 bases removed from V and 3 bases from J, the gap between germline ends came to 10 bases.

As regards this clonotype: A much larger clonotype is one base distant, so this may be a read error. The rearrangement joins TRBV2 to TRBJ2-5; no clear D. The V end was cut by 6 bases, the J end by 0 bases, with 8 bases between. The CDR3 runs to 13 residues. Germline CDR1 SNHLY, CDR2 FYNNEI. The CDR3 DNA is TGTGCCAGCAGCGGAGACTACCAAGAGACCCAGTACTTC. This gives the protein CASSGDYQETQYF.

The chain uses TRBV20-1 and TRBJ1-2, with D possibly matching TRBD1 (6 bases). The length of the CDR3 is 13 residues. Germline assignment: CDR1 DFQATT and CDR2 SNEGSKA (reference sequence). The ends were cut back, 5 bases at V and 3 bases at J, with 13 bases in the middle. CDR3 amino acids: CSAEGVGYYGYTF. As DNA, the CDR3 is TGCAGTGCTGAGGGGGTTGGGTACTATGGCTACACCTTC.

This clonotype has a handful of counts. The chain carries TRBV6-5 and TRBJ1-5; the D is unclear. The V gene lost 6 bases and the J gene lost 0 bases, with 6 bases spanning the gap. Germline assignment: CDR1 MNHEY and CDR2 SVGAGI. The CDR3 is 13 amino acids. CDR3 sequence (DNA): TGTGCCAGCAGACAAAATAGCAATCAGCCCCAGCATTTT. Its translation is CASRQNSNQPQHF.

This clonotype was counted a few times. The chain is built from TRBV4-3 and TRBJ1-6; 8 nucleotides align to TRBD1. V lost 0 bases to trimming and J lost 10 bases; unmatched junction nucleotides: 8. Germline assignment: CDR1 LGHNA and CDR2 YSLEER. This CDR3 has 16 amino acids. CDR3 residues: CASSQDWTGFKSPLHF. In nucleotides, the CDR3 is TGCGCCAGCAGCCAAGACTGGACAGGGTTTAAATCACCCCTCCACTTT.

This clonotype has just a few counts. The CDR3 protein is CASSIDITNTGELFF. CDR3 nucleotides: TGTGCCAGTAGTATAGATATCACGAACACCGGGGAGCTGTTTTTT. This chain uses TRBV19 with TRBJ2-2; the D is unclear. V dropped 0 bases and J dropped 0 bases, with 5 bases sitting between them. Germline CDR1 LNHDA, CDR2 SQIVND (reference sequence). This CDR3 has 15 residues.

In regard to this clonotype: This likely comes from a read error, as the CDR3 has no conserved phenylalanine or tryptophan at its end. It is unclear where the CDR3 begins or ends on the DNA, so no DNA is shown, and the CDR3 is as TCRdb lists it. The chain couples TRBV7-2 to TRBJ2-7; TRBD1 is the table's D call and was not checked against the DNA. Both ends counted, the CDR3 spans 8 residues. Looked up from germline, CDR1 is SGHTA and CDR2 is FQGNSA. The CDR3 sequence: CASSLAGQ.

The rearrangement joins TRBV14 to TRBJ1-6; no definite D call. V was cut by 4 bases and J by 9 bases, with 7 bases left in between. CDR1 is SGHDN, CDR2 FVKESK, per germline. The CDR3 is 12 amino acids. CDR3 coding DNA: TGTGCCAGCAGCCCGGGAACTTCACCCCTCCACTTT. This codes for CASSPGTSPLHF.

This clonotype appeared a few times. The chain employs TRBV7-9 and TRBJ1-5; D possibly corresponds to TRBD1 (6 bases). V lost 1 base, J lost 2 bases, and 9 bases lay in between. CDR1 and CDR2 from the germline V gene are SEHNR and FQNEAQ (reference sequence). This CDR3 has 15 amino acids. The CDR3 protein is CASSLDSGGNQPQHF. CDR3 DNA: TGTGCCAGCAGCTTAGATTCAGGGGGCAATCAGCCCCAGCATTTT.

This clonotype was counted once. V and J are TRBV10-3 and TRBJ1-4; 7 bases map to TRBD1. Germline V gives CDR1 ENHRY, CDR2 SYGVKD. The CDR3 contains 14 residues. The J segment lost 2 bases and the V segment lost 6 bases, leaving 3 bases of the junction unmatched. CDR3 nucleotides: TGTGCCATCAGCCCGGGACAGACTAATGAAAAACTGTTTTTT. Protein sequence: CAISPGQTNEKLFF.

The chain recombines TRBV10-3 with TRBJ1-5, with D possibly being TRBD1 (5 bases). This CDR3 has 13 amino acids. Trimming cost V 2 bases and J 7 bases, with 9 bases left between them. CDR1 is ENHRY, CDR2 SYGVKD, per germline. CDR3 residues: CAISEVGGQPQHF. CDR3 nucleotide sequence: TGTGCCATCAGTGAGGTCGGGGGACAGCCCCAGCATTTT.

The V call is TRBV11-2, the J call TRBJ1-1; D unclear. The V gene's germline CDR1 is SGHAT and CDR2 FQNNGV. V was trimmed by 1 base and J by 1 base, leaving 10 bases between them. This CDR3 region has 15 residues. CDR3 loop: CASSLGVITNTEAFF. The DNA of the CDR3 is TGTGCCAGCAGCTTAGGGGTCATCACGAACACTGAAGCTTTCTTT.

Worth noting for this clonotype: With a much larger clone just one base away, this may be a read error. A read error is likely, as this CDR3 ends without the conserved phenylalanine or tryptophan. V usage is TRBV7-2 and J usage is TRBJ1-2; no clear D gene. This CDR3 comprises 13 residues. Germline lookup yields CDR1 SGHTA and CDR2 FQGNSA. V was clipped by 0 bases and J by 8 bases, with 10 bases between them. CDR3 sequence: CASSLAVLEGYTL. Here the CDR3 DNA reads TGTGCCAGCAGCTTAGCCGTTCTGGAGGGCTACACCCTC.

This clonotype has more than one count but fewer than ten. The chain uses TRBV5-4 and TRBJ1-2; the D gene is possibly TRBD1 (5 bases). The CDR3 consists of 12 residues. The germline V gene has CDR1 SGHNT and CDR2 YYREEE (reference sequence). Trimming took off 6 bases at V and 7 bases at J, with 13 bases between the two ends. CDR3 sequence reads: CASTFSGAGYTF. CDR3 bases: TGTGCCAGCACCTTTTCCGGGGCTGGCTACACCTTC.